The TCR beta chain described here comes from a study of cytomegalovirus exposure and HLA in healthy donors. Study-wide results and caveats: Based on reports, TCR beta sequences accurately predicted HLA-A and HLA-B alleles for most subjects. A list of about 160 TCR beta chains associated with cytomegalovirus was given. Productive status was seen about 90% or about 30% of the time for most TCR beta V segments in an earlier analysis.

Healthy bone marrow donors made up the donor group. In germline, CDR1 is LNHDA, CDR2 SQIVND (reference sequence). Trimming left V 8 bases short and J 0 bases short, with 18 bases between. This CDR3 contains 16 residues. The study ran its PCR with 60 Vbeta and 13 Jbeta primers. Sequenced by immunoSEQ multiplex PCR; TCRdb stores in-frame clones only, minus some. The table includes approximately 120,000 clones, approximately 89% detected once. Only one count was recorded for this clone. Its cognate antigen is unknown. The chain has TRBV19 and TRBJ2-3; tentative D call: TRBD2 (6 bases). Sequencing input: PBMCs. The clonotype comes from a woman younger than 45 in good health and CMV-seropositive. CDR3 in amino acids: CASRASETRSTDTQYF. For the CDR3, the DNA is TGTGCCAGTCGAGCGTCGGAGACTAGAAGCACAGATACGCAGTATTTT. Looking up the rest from reference TRBV19 and TRBJ2-3 gives the full variable domain: DGGITQSPKYLFRKEGQNVTLSCEQNLNHDAMYWYRQDPGQGLRLIYYSQIVNDFQKGDIAEGYSVSREKKESFPLTVTSAQKNPTAFYLCASRASETRSTDTQYFGPGTRLTVL.